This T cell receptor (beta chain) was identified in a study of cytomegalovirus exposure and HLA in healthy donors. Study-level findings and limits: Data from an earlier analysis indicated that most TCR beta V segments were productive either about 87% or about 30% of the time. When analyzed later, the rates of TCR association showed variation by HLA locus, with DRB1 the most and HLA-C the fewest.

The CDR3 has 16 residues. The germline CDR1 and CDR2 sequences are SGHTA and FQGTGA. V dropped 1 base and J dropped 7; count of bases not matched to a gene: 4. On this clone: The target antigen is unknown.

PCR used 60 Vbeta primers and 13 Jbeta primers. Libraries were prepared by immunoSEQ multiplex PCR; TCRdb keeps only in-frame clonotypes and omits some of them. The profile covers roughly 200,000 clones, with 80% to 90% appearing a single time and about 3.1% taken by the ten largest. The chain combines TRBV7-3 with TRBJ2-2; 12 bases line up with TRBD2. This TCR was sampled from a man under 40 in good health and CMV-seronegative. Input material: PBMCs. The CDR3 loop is CASSLMTSGGIGELFF. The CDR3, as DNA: TGTGCCAGCAGCTTAATGACTAGCGGGGGAATCGGGGAGCTGTTTTTT.